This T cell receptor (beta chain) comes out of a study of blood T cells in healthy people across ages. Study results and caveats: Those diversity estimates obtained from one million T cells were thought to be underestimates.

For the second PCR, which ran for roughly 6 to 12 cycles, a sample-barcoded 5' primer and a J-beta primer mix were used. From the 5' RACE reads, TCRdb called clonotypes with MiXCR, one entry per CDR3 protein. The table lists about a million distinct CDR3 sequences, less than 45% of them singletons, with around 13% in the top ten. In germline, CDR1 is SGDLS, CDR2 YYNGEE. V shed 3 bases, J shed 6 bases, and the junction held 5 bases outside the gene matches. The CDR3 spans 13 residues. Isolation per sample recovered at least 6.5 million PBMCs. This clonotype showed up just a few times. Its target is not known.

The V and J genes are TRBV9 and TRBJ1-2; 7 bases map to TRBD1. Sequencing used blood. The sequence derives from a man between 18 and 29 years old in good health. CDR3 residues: CASSAQGEDGYTF. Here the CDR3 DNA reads TGTGCCAGCAGCGCCCAGGGGGAAGATGGCTACACCTTC.